The entry that follows covers one T cell receptor beta chain sequence. The CDR3 contains 16 residues. The V segment lost 1 base and the J segment 5 bases; nucleotides outside the gene matches: 7. Germline V gene data show CDR1 as MGHRA and CDR2 as YSYEKL. Sequencing was performed with immunoSEQ multiplex PCR; in TCRdb, only in-frame clones are kept and a portion is missing. This sample has about 300,000 clones; more than 70% occur once, and the top ten carry under 8%. This record comes from a study of blood T cell repertoires in COVID-19. In the study overall: From the United States, Italy and Spain came samples of acute and convalescent COVID-19. From T cells, B-cell-depleted T cells, or PBMCs came the material, which was cDNA or gDNA.

The J gene is TRBJ1-5, the V gene TRBV4-1, with 8 bases that match TRBD1. Sequencing was performed on peripheral blood. The clonotype comes from a woman younger than 45 who had recovered from COVID-19. Here the CDR3 DNA reads TGCGCCAGCAGCCAAGCGTTGGGACAGGCTTATCAGCCCCAGCATTTT. Residues: CASSQALGQAYQPQHF.